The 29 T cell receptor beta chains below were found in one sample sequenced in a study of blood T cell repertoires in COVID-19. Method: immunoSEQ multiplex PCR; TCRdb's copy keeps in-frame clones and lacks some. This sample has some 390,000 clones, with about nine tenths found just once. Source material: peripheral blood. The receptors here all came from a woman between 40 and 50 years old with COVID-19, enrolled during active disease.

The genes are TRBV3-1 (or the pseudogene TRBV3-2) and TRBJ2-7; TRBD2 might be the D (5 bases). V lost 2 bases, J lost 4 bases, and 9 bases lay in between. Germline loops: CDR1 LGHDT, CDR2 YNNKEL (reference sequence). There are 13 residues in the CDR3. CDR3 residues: CASSQPEGYEQYF. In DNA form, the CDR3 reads TGTGCCAGCAGCCAACCCGAGGGTTACGAGCAGTACTTC.

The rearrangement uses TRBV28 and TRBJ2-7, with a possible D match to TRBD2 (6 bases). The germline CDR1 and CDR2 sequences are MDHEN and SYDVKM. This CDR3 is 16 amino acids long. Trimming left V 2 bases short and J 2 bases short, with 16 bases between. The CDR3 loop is CASSLTGLPRPYEQYF. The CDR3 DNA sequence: TGTGCCAGCAGTTTAACGGGACTCCCTCGCCCCTACGAGCAGTACTTC.

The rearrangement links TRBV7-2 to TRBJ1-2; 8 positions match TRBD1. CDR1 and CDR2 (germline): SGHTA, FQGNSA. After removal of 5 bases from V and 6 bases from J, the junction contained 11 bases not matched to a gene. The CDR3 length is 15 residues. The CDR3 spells CASSRSGGEGDGYTF. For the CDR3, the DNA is TGTGCCAGCAGCAGGTCAGGGGGCGAAGGTGATGGCTACACCTTC.

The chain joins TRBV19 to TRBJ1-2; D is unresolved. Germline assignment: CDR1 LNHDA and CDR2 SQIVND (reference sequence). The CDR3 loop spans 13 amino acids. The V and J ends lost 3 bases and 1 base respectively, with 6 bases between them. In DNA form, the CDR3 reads TGTGCCAGTAGTATGTGGAGTAACTATGGCTACACCTTC. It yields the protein CASSMWSNYGYTF.

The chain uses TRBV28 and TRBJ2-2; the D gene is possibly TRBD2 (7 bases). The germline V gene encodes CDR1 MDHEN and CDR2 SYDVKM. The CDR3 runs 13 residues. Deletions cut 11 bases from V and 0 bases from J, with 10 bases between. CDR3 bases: TGTGCCGAGGGGGGGCCGAACACCGGGGAGCTGTTTTTT. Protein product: CAEGGPNTGELFF.

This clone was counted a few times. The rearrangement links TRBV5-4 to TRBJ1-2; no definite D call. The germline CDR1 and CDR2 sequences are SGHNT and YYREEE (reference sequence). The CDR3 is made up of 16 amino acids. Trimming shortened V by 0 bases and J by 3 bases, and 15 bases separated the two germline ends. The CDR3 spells CASSLGAETGYYGYTF. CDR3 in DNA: TGTGCCAGCAGCTTGGGGGCAGAGACCGGATACTATGGCTACACCTTC.

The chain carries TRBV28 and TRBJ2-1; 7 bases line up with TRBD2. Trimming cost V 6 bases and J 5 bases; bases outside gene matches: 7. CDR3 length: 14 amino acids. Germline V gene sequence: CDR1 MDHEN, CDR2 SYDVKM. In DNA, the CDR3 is TGTGCCAGCAGCTTACTAGCGCCAAACAATGAGCAGTTCTTC. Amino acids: CASSLLAPNNEQFF.

The CDR3 spells CASSPQGHPNTEAFF. CDR3 in DNA: TGTGCCAGCAGCCCACAGGGACACCCCAACACTGAAGCTTTCTTT. This sequence joins TRBV7-9 and TRBJ1-1; the D gene is possibly TRBD1 (6 bases). The length of the CDR3 is 15 residues. Trimming removed 5 bases at V and 2 bases at J, with 15 bases between. The V gene's germline CDR1 is SEHNR and CDR2 FQNEAQ (reference sequence).

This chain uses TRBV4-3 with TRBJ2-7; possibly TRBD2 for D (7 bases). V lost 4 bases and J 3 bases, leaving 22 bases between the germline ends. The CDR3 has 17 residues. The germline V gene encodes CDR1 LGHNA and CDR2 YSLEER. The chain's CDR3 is CASSLQEGGGPHYEQYF. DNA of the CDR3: TGCGCCAGCAGCCTGCAGGAGGGAGGGGGGCCACACTACGAGCAGTACTTC.

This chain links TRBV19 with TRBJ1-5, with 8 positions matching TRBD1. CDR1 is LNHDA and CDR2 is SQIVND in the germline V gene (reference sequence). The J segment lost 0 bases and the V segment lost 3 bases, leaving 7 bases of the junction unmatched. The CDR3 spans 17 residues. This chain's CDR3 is CASSIRSGGFSNQPQHF. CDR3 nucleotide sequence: TGTGCCAGTAGTATTCGATCAGGGGGCTTTAGCAATCAGCCCCAGCATTTT. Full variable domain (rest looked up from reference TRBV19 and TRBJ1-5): DGGITQSPKYLFRKEGQNVTLSCEQNLNHDAMYWYRQDPGQGLRLIYYSQIVNDFQKGDIAEGYSVSREKKESFPLTVTSAQKNPTAFYLCASSIRSGGFSNQPQHFGDGTRLSIL.

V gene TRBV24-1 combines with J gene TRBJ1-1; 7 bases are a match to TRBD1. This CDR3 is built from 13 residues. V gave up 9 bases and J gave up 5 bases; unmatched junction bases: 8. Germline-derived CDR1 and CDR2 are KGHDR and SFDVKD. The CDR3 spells CATRDRAGTEAFF. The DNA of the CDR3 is TGTGCCACCCGAGACAGGGCAGGGACTGAAGCTTTCTTT.

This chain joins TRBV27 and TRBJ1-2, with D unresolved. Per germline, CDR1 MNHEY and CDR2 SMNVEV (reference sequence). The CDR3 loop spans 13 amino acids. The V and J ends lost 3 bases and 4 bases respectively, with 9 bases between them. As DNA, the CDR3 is TGTGCCAGCAGTTTTCGTGCCGGCTATGGCTACACCTTC. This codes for CASSFRAGYGYTF.

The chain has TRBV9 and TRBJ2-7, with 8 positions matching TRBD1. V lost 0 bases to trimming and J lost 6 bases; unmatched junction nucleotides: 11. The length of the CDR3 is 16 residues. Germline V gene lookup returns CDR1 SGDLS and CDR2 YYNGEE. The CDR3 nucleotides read TGTGCCAGCAGCGTAGCCCACGGACAGGGACCGTTCGAGCAGTACTTC. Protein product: CASSVAHGQGPFEQYF. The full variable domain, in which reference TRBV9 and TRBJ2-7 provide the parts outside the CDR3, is DSGVTQTPKHLITATGQRVTLRCSPRSGDLSVYWYQQSLDQGLQFLIQYYNGEERAKGNILERFSAQQFPDLHSELNLSSLELGDSALYFCASSVAHGQGPFEQYFGPGTRLTVT.

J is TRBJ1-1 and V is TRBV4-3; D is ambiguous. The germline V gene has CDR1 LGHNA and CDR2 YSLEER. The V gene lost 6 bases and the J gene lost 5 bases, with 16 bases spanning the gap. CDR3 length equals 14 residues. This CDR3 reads CASSQPGLGTEAFF. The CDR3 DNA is TGCGCCAGCAGTCAACCAGGTTTAGGAACTGAAGCTTTCTTT.

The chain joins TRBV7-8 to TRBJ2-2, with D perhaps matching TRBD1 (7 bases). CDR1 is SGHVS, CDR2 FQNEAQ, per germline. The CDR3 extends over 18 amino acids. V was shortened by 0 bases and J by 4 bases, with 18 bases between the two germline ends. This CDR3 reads CASSLASTGMGLTGELFF. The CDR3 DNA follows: TGTGCCAGCAGCTTAGCGTCGACAGGGATGGGACTCACCGGGGAGCTGTTTTTT.

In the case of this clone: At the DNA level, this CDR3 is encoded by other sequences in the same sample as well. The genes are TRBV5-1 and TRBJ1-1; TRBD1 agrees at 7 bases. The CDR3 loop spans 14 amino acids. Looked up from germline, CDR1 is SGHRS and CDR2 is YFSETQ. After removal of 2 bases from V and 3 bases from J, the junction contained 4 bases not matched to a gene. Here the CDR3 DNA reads TGCGCCAGCAGCTTTGCCGGACAGGACACTGAAGCTTTCTTT. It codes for CASSFAGQDTEAFF.

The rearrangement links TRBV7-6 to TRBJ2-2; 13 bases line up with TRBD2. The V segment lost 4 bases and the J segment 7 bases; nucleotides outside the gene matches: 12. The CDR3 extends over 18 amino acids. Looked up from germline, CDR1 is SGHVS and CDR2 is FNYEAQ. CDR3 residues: CASSSHTSGRAGGGELFF. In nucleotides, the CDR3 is TGTGCCAGCAGCTCGCATACTAGCGGGAGGGCCGGTGGCGGGGAGCTGTTTTTT.

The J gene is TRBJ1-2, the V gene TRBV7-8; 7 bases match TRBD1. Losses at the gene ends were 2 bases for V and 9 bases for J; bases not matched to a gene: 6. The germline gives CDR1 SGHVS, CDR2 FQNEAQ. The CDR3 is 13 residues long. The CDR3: CASSLRQGTSYTF. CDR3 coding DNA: TGTGCCAGCAGCTTAAGACAGGGCACGAGCTACACCTTC. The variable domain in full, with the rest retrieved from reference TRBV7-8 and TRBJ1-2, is GAGVSQSPRYKVAKRGQDVALRCDPISGHVSLFWYQQALGQGPEFLTYFQNEAQLDKSGLPSDRFFAERPEGSVSTLKIQRTQQEDSAVYLCASSLRQGTSYTFGSGTRLTVV.

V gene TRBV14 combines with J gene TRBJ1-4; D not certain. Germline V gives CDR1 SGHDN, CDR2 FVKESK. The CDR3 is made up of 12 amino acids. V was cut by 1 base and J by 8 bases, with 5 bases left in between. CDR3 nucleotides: TGTGCCAGCAGCCAAGTCCGGGAAAAACTGTTTTTT. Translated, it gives CASSQVREKLFF.

The DNA of the CDR3 is TGTGCCAGTAGGTTACCGGGACAGTGGCACAATGAGCAGTTCTTC. It codes for CASRLPGQWHNEQFF. The rearrangement joins TRBV19 to TRBJ2-1, with 7 bases that match TRBD1. This CDR3 spans 15 amino acids. Germline CDR1 is LNHDA and CDR2 is SQIVND (reference sequence). The V and J ends lost 6 bases and 5 bases, in that order; junction bases with no gene match: 10.

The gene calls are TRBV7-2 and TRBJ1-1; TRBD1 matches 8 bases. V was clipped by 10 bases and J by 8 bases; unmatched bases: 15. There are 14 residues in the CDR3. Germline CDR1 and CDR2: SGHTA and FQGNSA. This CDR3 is CATTRKTGATEAFF. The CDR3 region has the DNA TGTGCCACGACCAGGAAGACAGGGGCCACCGAAGCTTTCTTT.

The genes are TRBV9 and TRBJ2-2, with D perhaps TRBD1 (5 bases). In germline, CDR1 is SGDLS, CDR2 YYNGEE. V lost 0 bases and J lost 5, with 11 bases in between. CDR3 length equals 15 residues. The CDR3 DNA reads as TGTGCCAGCAGCGTAGGTGGGGCGCATACCGGGGAGCTGTTTTTT. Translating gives CASSVGGAHTGELFF.

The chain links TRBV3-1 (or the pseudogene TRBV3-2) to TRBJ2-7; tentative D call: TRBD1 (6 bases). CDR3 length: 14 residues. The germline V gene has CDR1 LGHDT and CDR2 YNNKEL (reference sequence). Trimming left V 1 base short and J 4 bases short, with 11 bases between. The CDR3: CASSQGRQGYEQYF. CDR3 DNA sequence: TGTGCCAGCAGCCAAGGTCGGCAGGGGTACGAGCAGTACTTC.

The CDR3 sequence is CASSVAWTVGNTIYF. The CDR3 DNA follows: TGTGCCAGCAGCGTAGCCTGGACAGTTGGAAACACCATATATTTT. The gene calls are TRBV9 and TRBJ1-3; tentative D call: TRBD1 (6 bases). From germline, CDR1 is SGDLS and CDR2 YYNGEE. CDR3 size: 15 residues. V was cut by 0 bases and J by 3 bases, with 10 bases left in between.

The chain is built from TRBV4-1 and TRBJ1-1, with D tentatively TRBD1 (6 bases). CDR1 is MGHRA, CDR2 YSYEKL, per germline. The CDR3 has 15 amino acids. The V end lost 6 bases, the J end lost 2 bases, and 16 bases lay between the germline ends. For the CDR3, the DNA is TGCGCCAGCAGAAACAGGGTTGGGCTAAACACTGAAGCTTTCTTT. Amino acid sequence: CASRNRVGLNTEAFF.

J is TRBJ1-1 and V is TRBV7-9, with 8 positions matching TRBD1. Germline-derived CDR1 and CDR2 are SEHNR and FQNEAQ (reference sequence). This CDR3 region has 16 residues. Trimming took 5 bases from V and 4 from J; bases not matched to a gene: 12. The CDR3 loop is CASSPDRGGLGTEAFF. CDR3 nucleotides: TGTGCCAGCAGCCCTGACAGGGGAGGGTTGGGCACTGAAGCTTTCTTT.

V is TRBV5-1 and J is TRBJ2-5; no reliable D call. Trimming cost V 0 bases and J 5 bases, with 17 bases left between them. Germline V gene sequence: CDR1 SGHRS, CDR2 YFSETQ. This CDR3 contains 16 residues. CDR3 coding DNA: TGCGCCAGCAGCTTGGCCTTGGGCGATGGATGGGAGACCCAGTACTTC. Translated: CASSLALGDGWETQYF.

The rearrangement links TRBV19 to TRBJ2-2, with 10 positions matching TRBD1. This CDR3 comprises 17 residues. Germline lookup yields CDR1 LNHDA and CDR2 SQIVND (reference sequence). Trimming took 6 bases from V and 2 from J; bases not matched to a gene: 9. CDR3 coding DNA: TGTGCCAGTAGAAAGACCGGGACAGGGGTCAACACCGGGGAGCTGTTTTTT. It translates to CASRKTGTGVNTGELFF.

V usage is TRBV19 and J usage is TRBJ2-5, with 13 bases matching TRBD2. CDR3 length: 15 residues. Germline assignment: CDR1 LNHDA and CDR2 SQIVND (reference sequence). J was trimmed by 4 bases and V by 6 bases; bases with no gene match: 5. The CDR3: CASSPTSGRSETQYF. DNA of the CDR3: TGTGCCAGTAGCCCGACTAGCGGGAGGTCAGAGACCCAGTACTTC.